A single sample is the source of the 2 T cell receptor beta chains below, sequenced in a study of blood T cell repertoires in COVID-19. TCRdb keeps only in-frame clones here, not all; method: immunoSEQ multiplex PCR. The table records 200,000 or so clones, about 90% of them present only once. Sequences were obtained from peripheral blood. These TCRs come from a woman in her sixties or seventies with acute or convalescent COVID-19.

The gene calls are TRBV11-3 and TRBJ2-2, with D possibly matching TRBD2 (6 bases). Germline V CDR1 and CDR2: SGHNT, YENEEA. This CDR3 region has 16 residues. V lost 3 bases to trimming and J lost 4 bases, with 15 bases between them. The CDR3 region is CASSFWRGGGTGELFF. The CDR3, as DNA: TGTGCCAGCAGCTTTTGGCGGGGCGGTGGCACCGGGGAGCTGTTTTTT.

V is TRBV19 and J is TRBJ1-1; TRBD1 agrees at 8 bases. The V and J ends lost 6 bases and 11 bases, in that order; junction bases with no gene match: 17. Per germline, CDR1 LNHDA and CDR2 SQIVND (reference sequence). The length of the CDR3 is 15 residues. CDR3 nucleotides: TGTGCCAGTAGGCCATTCCGTCCGACAGGGGATCAGGCTTTCTTT. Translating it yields CASRPFRPTGDQAFF.